Following are 26 T cell receptor beta chains from one sample sequenced in a study of T cell clonotyping in hematopoietic cell transplantation. Using immunoSEQ multiplex PCR, the repertoire was profiled, and TCRdb retains in-frame clones only, with some absent. Of about 2,800 clones listed, roughly 85% are singletons. The sequencing here drew on PBMCs, taken 180 days after allogeneic stem cell transplant. The receptors here all came from a female patient aged 35 to 55 who had an allogeneic stem cell transplant from a related donor, so T cells may come from the graft donor. Some clones in this sample may be carry-over from other donors' samples.

The chain links TRBV5-4 to TRBJ2-1, with D perhaps TRBD2 (5 bases). Germline V gene lookup returns CDR1 SGHNT and CDR2 YYREEE (reference sequence). The V end was cut by 0 bases, the J end by 10 bases, with 8 bases between. This CDR3 spans 12 amino acids. CDR3 protein: CASSLVSGEQFF. The CDR3 coding sequence is TGTGCCAGCAGCTTGGTGTCGGGGGAGCAGTTCTTC.

The gene calls are TRBV5-6 and TRBJ2-7; the match to TRBD2 covers 7 bases. The junction had 9 bases not matched to a gene; V was cut back by 2 bases and J by 1 base. The CDR3 is 16 amino acids. The germline gives CDR1 SGHDT, CDR2 YYEEEE. The CDR3 DNA sequence: TGTGCCAGCAGCTTTGCGACGGCGGGAGTATCCTACGAGCAGTACTTC. It is translated as CASSFATAGVSYEQYF.

In its sample, this clone was seen once. The chain couples TRBV6-4 to TRBJ2-1, with 7 bases identical to TRBD2. The CDR3 covers 16 residues. V lost 4 bases to trimming and J lost 5 bases; unmatched junction nucleotides: 11. Germline-derived CDR1 and CDR2 are MRHNA and SNTAGT. In nucleotides, the CDR3 is TGTGCCAGCAGTGTCTCTCCAGGCGGGAGCCACAATGAGCAGTTCTTC. This translates into CASSVSPGGSHNEQFF.

This sequence joins TRBV11-2 and TRBJ2-1; the D gene is possibly TRBD1 (6 bases). Germline V gene data show CDR1 as SGHAT and CDR2 as FQNNGV. The CDR3 has 15 residues. V shed 0 bases and J shed 2 bases, with 8 bases lying between them. The CDR3 here is CASSLDRGTYNEQFF. In DNA form, the CDR3 reads TGTGCCAGCAGCTTAGACAGGGGAACCTACAATGAGCAGTTCTTC.

This chain connects TRBV28 to TRBJ1-2; D is undetermined. Germline CDR1 is MDHEN and CDR2 is SYDVKM. This CDR3 has 13 amino acids. Between the trimmed V and J ends, which lost 5 bases and 4 bases, there was a span of 11 bases. The CDR3 nucleotides are TGTGCCAGCAGTGAGGGCTTAGCCTATGGCTACACCTTC. Its protein product is CASSEGLAYGYTF.

The V gene is TRBV2, the J gene TRBJ2-7; the D gene is possibly TRBD2 (5 bases). V gave up 5 bases and J gave up 3 bases, with 8 bases separating them. From germline, CDR1 is SNHLY and CDR2 FYNNEI. The CDR3 is made up of 12 amino acids. This chain's CDR3 is CASSIGNYEQYF. For the CDR3, the DNA is TGTGCCAGCAGTATCGGGAACTACGAGCAGTACTTC.

This clone was found once. The chain carries TRBV5-5 and TRBJ1-5, with TRBD1 matching 8 bases. Per the germline V gene, CDR1 is SGHKS and CDR2 is YYEKEE (reference sequence). This CDR3 has 18 residues. V dropped 4 bases and J dropped 2; count of bases not matched to a gene: 14. DNA for the CDR3: TGTGCCAGCAGCGCTCTGCCGAAAGACAGGGGTGGCAATCAGCCCCAGCATTTT. It specifies CASSALPKDRGGNQPQHF.

This chain uses TRBV27 with TRBJ1-3; D gene unclear. V lost 5 bases to trimming and J lost 4 bases, with 18 bases between them. Per the germline V gene, CDR1 is MNHEY and CDR2 is SMNVEV (reference sequence). The CDR3 length is 16 residues. The CDR3 loop reads CASSTRSGYGGNTIYF. The CDR3, as DNA: TGTGCCAGCAGTACGCGCAGCGGTTATGGGGGAAACACCATATATTTT.

The V and J genes are TRBV5-1 and TRBJ2-7, with TRBD1 matching 8 bases. CDR1 and CDR2 from the germline V gene are SGHRS and YFSETQ. The CDR3 spans 18 residues. V lost 0 bases, J lost 3 bases, and 14 bases stayed unmatched. The CDR3 DNA reads TGCGCCAGCAGCTTGGCCGTCGGACAGGGTTTGGCTGTCTACGAGCAGTACTTC. This codes for CASSLAVGQGLAVYEQYF. Combining the CDR3 with reference TRBV5-1 and TRBJ2-7 gives the whole variable domain KAGVTQTPRYLIKTRGQQVTLSCSPISGHRSVSWYQQTPGQGLQFLFEYFSETQRNKGNFPGRFSGRQFSNSRSEMNVSTLELGDSALYLCASSLAVGQGLAVYEQYFGPGTRLTVT.

In the case of this clone: The junction and the germline gene differ at one end; a read error may be behind it. The rearrangement joins TRBV30 to TRBJ2-1, with D unclear. Germline assignment: CDR1 GTSNPN and CDR2 SVGIG (reference sequence). The CDR3 is 13 residues long. The CDR3 region is CAWGVLALGEQFF. CDR3 in DNA: TGTGCCTGGGGTGTTCTGGCCCTCGGAGAGCAGTTCTTC.

This clone has just one count. The rearrangement joins TRBV29-1 to TRBJ2-5; tentatively, D is TRBD1 or TRBD2 (7 bases each). The V end was cut by 5 bases, the J end by 5 bases, with 21 bases between. CDR3 size: 15 residues. Germline assignment: CDR1 SQVTM and CDR2 ANQGSEA. CDR3: CSVPGEGAVWETQYF. For the CDR3, the DNA is TGCAGCGTTCCGGGGGAGGGGGCAGTTTGGGAGACCCAGTACTTC.

CDR3 protein: CASSPLARGSYEQYF. In nucleotides, the CDR3 is TGTGCCAGCAGCCCTCTGGCCCGTGGCTCCTACGAGCAGTACTTC. This chain links TRBV11-3 with TRBJ2-7, with no clear D. V dropped 5 bases and J dropped 0 bases, with 14 bases sitting between them. Germline V gene sequence: CDR1 SGHNT, CDR2 YENEEA. This CDR3 has 15 amino acids.

The chain couples TRBV2 to TRBJ2-7; TRBD2 might be the D (6 bases). The CDR3 is 13 residues long. Germline V gives CDR1 SNHLY, CDR2 FYNNEI. With 8 bases removed from V and 2 bases from J, the gap between germline ends came to 13 bases. The CDR3 coding sequence is TGTGCCAGCTCCCTAGCGATAACCTACGAGCAGTACTTC. Residues: CASSLAITYEQYF.

V gene TRBV5-1 combines with J gene TRBJ2-1, with 11 positions matching TRBD2. The junction had 6 bases not matched to a gene; V was cut back by 0 bases and J by 13 bases. The CDR3 has 14 amino acids. Germline assignment: CDR1 SGHRS and CDR2 YFSETQ. The CDR3 coding sequence is TGCGCCAGCAGCTTGGCCGGTCTAGCGGGAGGCCAGTTCTTC. Protein product: CASSLAGLAGGQFF.

V gene TRBV9 combines with J gene TRBJ2-7, with 7 positions matching TRBD2. This CDR3 spans 15 amino acids. The germline V gene has CDR1 SGDLS and CDR2 YYNGEE. V was pared by 2 bases and J by 6 bases, with 11 bases of the junction left unmatched. CDR3 protein: CASSVLAGPGGEQYF. CDR3 nucleotide sequence: TGTGCCAGCAGCGTCTTAGCGGGCCCAGGCGGCGAGCAGTACTTC.

This clone occurred once. The chain is built from TRBV9 and TRBJ2-7; 7 bases match TRBD1. From germline, CDR1 is SGDLS and CDR2 YYNGEE. The V gene end was trimmed by 1 base and the J gene end by 7 bases; junction bases not matched to a gene: 2. This CDR3 contains 12 residues. This chain's CDR3 is CASSVTGEEQYF. The CDR3 nucleotides read TGTGCCAGCAGCGTAACAGGGGAGGAGCAGTACTTC.

This clone was detected only a few times. Within the sample, other DNA sequences also encode this same CDR3. The rearrangement links TRBV27 to TRBJ1-3; no definite D call. The CDR3 covers 15 residues. Between the trimmed V and J ends, which lost 2 bases and 0 bases, there was a span of 8 bases. From germline, CDR1 is MNHEY and CDR2 SMNVEV (reference sequence). DNA for the CDR3: TGTGCCAGCAGTTTAAGTGGTTCCTCTGGAAACACCATATATTTT. Translation: CASSLSGSSGNTIYF.

The chain links TRBV19 to TRBJ1-5; maybe TRBD1 (6 bases). Between the trimmed V and J ends, which lost 8 bases and 3 bases, there was a span of 14 bases. The CDR3 spans 14 residues. Looked up from germline, CDR1 is LNHDA and CDR2 is SQIVND (reference sequence). In nucleotides, the CDR3 is TGTGCCAGTGAGAACCAGGGGATCAATCAGCCCCAGCATTTT. Its protein product is CASENQGINQPQHF.

This rearrangement joins TRBV30 to TRBJ2-1; TRBD2 agrees at 7 bases. This CDR3 contains 16 residues. Germline values: CDR1 GTSNPN, CDR2 SVGIG (reference sequence). Trimming removed 3 bases from V and 6 bases from J; junction bases left unmatched: 14. CDR3 nucleotide sequence: TGTGCCTGGAGCGGGTTCGAGCGGGACCTTATCAATGAGCAGTTCTTC. Translating it yields CAWSGFERDLINEQFF.

V and J are TRBV9 and TRBJ2-7, with 15 positions matching TRBD2. This CDR3 comprises 20 residues. The V and J ends lost 3 bases and 1 base, in that order; junction bases with no gene match: 14. The germline CDR1 and CDR2 sequences are SGDLS and YYNGEE. CDR3 nucleotides: TGTGCCAGCAGCGCACAGCCAGGGGGGACTAGCGGGAGGCTATCCTACGAGCAGTACTTC. Translation: CASSAQPGGTSGRLSYEQYF.

This clone was seen only a few times. This sequence joins TRBV6-5 and TRBJ1-2; a weak D match, TRBD1 (5 bases). Germline-derived CDR1 and CDR2 are MNHEY and SVGAGI. V lost 5 bases and J lost 2, with 15 bases in between. This CDR3 region has 15 residues. The CDR3 sequence: CASSPWPGPNYGYTF. As DNA, the CDR3 is TGTGCCAGCAGTCCCTGGCCGGGACCGAACTATGGCTACACCTTC.

This clone is categorized as large. The chain recombines TRBV6-5 with TRBJ2-1, with D maybe TRBD2 (5 bases). The germline gives CDR1 MNHEY, CDR2 SVGAGI. The CDR3 sequence is 13 residues long. Trimming took 5 bases from V and 10 from J, leaving 15 bases between them. The CDR3 loop reads CASSQTDSPEQFF. The CDR3 DNA reads TGTGCCAGCAGTCAAACGGACTCTCCGGAGCAGTTCTTC.

This clone was found once. The V gene is TRBV9, the J gene TRBJ2-7; the D call may be TRBD1 or TRBD2 (5 bases each). Per the germline V gene, CDR1 is SGDLS and CDR2 is YYNGEE. This CDR3 comprises 15 residues. V lost 2 bases, J lost 5 bases, and 17 bases lay in between. The CDR3 coding sequence is TGTGCCAGCAGCGTTGAGGGGACCTTGGTTGACGAGCAGTACTTC. Translated: CASSVEGTLVDEQYF.

The chain carries TRBV19 and TRBJ1-1, with D uncertain. The germline V and J ends were trimmed by 1 base and 5 bases, with 5 bases remaining between them. The CDR3 loop spans 12 amino acids. CDR1 and CDR2 (germline): LNHDA, SQIVND (reference sequence). In DNA, the CDR3 is TGTGCCAGTAGTATAGGGGAGACTGAAGCTTTCTTT. Its translation: CASSIGETEAFF.

The chain employs TRBV4-3 and TRBJ1-5; D call uncertain. V was shortened by 0 bases and J by 6 bases, with 6 bases between the two germline ends. The CDR3 contains 13 residues. Germline-derived CDR1 and CDR2 are LGHNA and YSLEER. CDR3 nucleotides: TGCGCCAGCAGCCAAGATTGGTCTCAGCCCCAGCATTTT. It encodes CASSQDWSQPQHF.

The chain carries TRBV7-3 and TRBJ2-7, with D possibly matching TRBD2 (6 bases). Trimming shortened V by 3 bases and J by 6 bases, and 12 bases separated the two germline ends. Looked up from germline, CDR1 is SGHTA and CDR2 is FQGTGA. The CDR3 sequence is 13 residues long. The DNA for the CDR3 is TGTGCCAGCAGCTTTCGGGACTCTGGCGAGCAGTACTTC. The encoded protein is CASSFRDSGEQYF.